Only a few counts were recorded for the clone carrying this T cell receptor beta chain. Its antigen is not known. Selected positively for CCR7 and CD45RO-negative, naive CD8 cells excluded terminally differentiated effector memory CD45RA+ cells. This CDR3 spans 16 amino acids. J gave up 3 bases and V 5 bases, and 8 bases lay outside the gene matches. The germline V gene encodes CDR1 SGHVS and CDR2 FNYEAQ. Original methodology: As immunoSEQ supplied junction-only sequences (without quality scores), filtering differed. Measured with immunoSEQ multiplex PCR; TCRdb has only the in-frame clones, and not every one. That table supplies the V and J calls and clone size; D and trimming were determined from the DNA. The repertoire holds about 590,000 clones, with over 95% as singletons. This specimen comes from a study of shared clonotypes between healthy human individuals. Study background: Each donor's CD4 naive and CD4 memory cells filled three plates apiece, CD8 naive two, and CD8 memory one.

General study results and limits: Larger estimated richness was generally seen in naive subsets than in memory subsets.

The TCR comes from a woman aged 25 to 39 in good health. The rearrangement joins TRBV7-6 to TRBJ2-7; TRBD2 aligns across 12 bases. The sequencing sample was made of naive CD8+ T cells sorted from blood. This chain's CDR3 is CASSPGTSGPLYEQYF. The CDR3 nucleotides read TGTGCCAGCAGCCCGGGGACTAGCGGGCCGCTCTACGAGCAGTACTTC.